This record covers a single T cell receptor (beta chain). Its matching antigen is unknown. The junction departs from germline at one end; a sequencing error may be responsible. These data belong to a study of beta chain features in type 1 diabetes. General observations from the study: In every one of the four CD4+ subsets, TCRB CDR3s were moderately but significantly shorter in Type 1 diabetes patients.

Sequencing targeted expressed TCRB transcripts, as all isolated RNA had been reverse transcribed. Data came from immunoSEQ multiplex PCR; TCRdb stores just in-frame clones and leaves some out. Among over 150,000 clones, over 6% were seen once, and the ten largest hold 0.5%. The clonotype was recovered from a man between 18 and 29 years old with type 1 diabetes. Specimen: central memory CD4+ T cells from blood.

The CDR3 DNA sequence: TGTGCCACCAGCCGAGTTAGCGGGGGGGATGTAAGAGAGACCCAGTACTTC. The encoded protein is CATSRVSGGDVRETQYF. The rearrangement joins TRBV7-2 to TRBJ2-5; 11 bases map to TRBD2. This CDR3 region has 17 residues. Germline V CDR1 and CDR2: SGHTA, FQGNSA.